The next 7 T cell receptor beta chains were all read from a single sample in a study of OX40 agonist ivuxolimab in advanced cancers. Clones were sequenced by immunoSEQ multiplex PCR, and TCRdb holds only the in-frame ones, with some missing. There are tens of thousands of clones in the sample; about nine tenths occur only once, and 2% to 2.5% lies in the top ten. Sample: CD4+ or CD8+ T cells sorted from blood, taken in a trial of the OX40 agonist ivuxolimab. The source is an adult with an advanced solid tumor such as melanoma, head and neck, liver or kidney cancer.

This chain links TRBV18 with TRBJ1-4, with 9 bases that match TRBD1. Per the germline V gene, CDR1 is KGHSH and CDR2 is LQKENI. The V gene end was trimmed by 6 bases and the J gene end by 5 bases; junction bases not matched to a gene: 1. The CDR3 runs to 13 residues. In nucleotides, the CDR3 is TGTGCCAGCTCCGGGACAGGGAATGAAAAACTGTTTTTT. Its protein product is CASSGTGNEKLFF.

The chain joins TRBV6-5 to TRBJ2-1; D may be TRBD1 or TRBD2 (7 bases each). Germline CDR1 is MNHEY and CDR2 is SVGAGI. CDR3 size: 15 residues. Trimming removed 5 bases at V and 7 bases at J, with 18 bases between. The CDR3 here is CASSPRQGGSNEQFF. CDR3 coding DNA: TGTGCCAGCAGTCCCCGACAGGGAGGGAGTAATGAGCAGTTCTTC.

The chain combines TRBV10-2 with TRBJ2-1; possibly TRBD1 for D (6 bases). The CDR3 contains 14 residues. Trimming removed 4 bases at V and 7 bases at J, with 14 bases between. Germline lookup yields CDR1 WSHSY and CDR2 SAAADI. CDR3 nucleotide sequence: TGCGCCAGCAGTGTAGGGGGAGAAAGGAATGAGCAGTTCTTC. Its translation: CASSVGGERNEQFF.

This chain uses TRBV6-6 with TRBJ2-7; D unclear. The CDR3 is made up of 13 amino acids. V was cut by 5 bases and J by 0 bases, with 8 bases left in between. CDR1 MNHNY and CDR2 SVGAGI come from the germline V gene (reference sequence). The DNA for the CDR3 is TGTGCCAGCAGTGTTGGTTACTCCTACGAGCAGTACTTC. It codes for CASSVGYSYEQYF.

The CDR3 region has the DNA TGTGCCAGTACCTGGGGGAGAGGTGGGCCCCAGCATTTT. Protein: CASTWGRGGPQHF. The chain is built from TRBV19 and TRBJ1-5; TRBD1 might be the D (5 bases). CDR1 LNHDA and CDR2 SQIVND come from the germline V gene (reference sequence). Trimming took 7 bases from V and 9 from J, leaving 16 bases between them. The CDR3 totals 13 residues.

V is TRBV11-2 and J is TRBJ2-5, with a weak D call TRBD2 (6 bases). Per the germline V gene, CDR1 is SGHAT and CDR2 is FQNNGV. The CDR3 is 13 amino acids. V was clipped by 3 bases and J by 3 bases, with 8 bases between them. The chain's CDR3 is CASSFSGEETQYF. The CDR3 nucleotides read TGTGCCAGCAGCTTTAGCGGTGAAGAGACCCAGTACTTC.

The chain links TRBV4-1 to TRBJ1-4; D not resolved. This CDR3 comprises 17 residues. Germline-derived CDR1 and CDR2 are MGHRA and YSYEKL. V was trimmed by 2 bases and J by 1 base, leaving 14 bases between them. The CDR3 region is CASSQLTAGETNEKLFF. DNA of the CDR3: TGCGCCAGCAGCCAACTAACTGCGGGCGAAACTAATGAAAAACTGTTTTTT.